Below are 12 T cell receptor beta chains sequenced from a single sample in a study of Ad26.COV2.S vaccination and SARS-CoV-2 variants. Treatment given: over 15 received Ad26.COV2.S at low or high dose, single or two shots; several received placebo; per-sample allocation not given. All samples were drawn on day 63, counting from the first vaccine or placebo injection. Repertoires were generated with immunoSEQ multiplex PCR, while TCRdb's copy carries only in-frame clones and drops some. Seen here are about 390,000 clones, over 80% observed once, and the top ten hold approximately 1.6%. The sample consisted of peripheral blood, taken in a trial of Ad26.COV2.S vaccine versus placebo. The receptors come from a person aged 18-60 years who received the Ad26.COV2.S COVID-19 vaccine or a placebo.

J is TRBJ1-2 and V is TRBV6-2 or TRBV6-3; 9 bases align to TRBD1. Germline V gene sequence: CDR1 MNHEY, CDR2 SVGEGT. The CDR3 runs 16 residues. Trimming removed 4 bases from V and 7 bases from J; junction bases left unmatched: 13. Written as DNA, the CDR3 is TGTGCCAGCAGTTTTGATATCGGACAGGGGAGGATTGGCTACACCTTC. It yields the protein CASSFDIGQGRIGYTF.

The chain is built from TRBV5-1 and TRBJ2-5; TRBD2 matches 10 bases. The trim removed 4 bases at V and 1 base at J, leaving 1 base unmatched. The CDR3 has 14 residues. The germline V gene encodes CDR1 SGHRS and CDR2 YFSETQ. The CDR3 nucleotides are TGCGCCAGCAGCCCTAGCGGGAGCCAAGAGACCCAGTACTTC. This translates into CASSPSGSQETQYF.

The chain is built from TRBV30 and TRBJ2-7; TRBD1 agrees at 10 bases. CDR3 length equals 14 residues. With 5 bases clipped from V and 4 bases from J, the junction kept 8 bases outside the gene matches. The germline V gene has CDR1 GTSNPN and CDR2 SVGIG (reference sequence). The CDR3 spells CAWAVGTGDYEQYF. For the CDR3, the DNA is TGTGCCTGGGCTGTCGGGACAGGGGATTACGAGCAGTACTTC.

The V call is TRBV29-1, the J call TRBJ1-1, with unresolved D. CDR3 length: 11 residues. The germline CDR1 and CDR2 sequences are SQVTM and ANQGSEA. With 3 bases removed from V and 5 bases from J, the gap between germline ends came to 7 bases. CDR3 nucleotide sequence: TGCAGCGTTGATAGCCGGACTGAAGCTTTCTTT. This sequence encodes CSVDSRTEAFF.

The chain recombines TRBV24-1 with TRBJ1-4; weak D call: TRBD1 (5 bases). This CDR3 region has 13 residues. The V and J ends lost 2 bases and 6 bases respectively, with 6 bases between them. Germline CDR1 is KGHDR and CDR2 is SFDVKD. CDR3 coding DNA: TGTGCCACCAGTGATTGGGACGATGAAAAACTGTTTTTT. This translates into CATSDWDDEKLFF.

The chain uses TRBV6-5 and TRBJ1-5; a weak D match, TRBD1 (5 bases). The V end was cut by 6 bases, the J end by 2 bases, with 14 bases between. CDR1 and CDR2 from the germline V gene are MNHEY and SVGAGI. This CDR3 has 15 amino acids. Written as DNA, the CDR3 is TGTGCCAGCAGCGGGGCAGCCCGAGGCAATCAGCCCCAGCATTTT. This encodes CASSGAARGNQPQHF.

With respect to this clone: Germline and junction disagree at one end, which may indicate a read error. The CDR3 nucleotides read TGTGCCAGCACCTTGTATAGCGGGGGCACAGATACGCAGTATTTT. It is translated as CASTLYSGGTDTQYF. The chain is built from TRBV5-8 and TRBJ2-3, with 8 nucleotides matching TRBD2. The germline V gene has CDR1 SGHTS and CDR2 YDEGEE. The CDR3 consists of 15 residues.

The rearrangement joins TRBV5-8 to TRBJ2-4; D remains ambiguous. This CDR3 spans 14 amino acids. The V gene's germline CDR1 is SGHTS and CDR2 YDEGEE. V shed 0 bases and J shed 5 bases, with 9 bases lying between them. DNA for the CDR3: TGTGCCAGCAGCTTGGGGCAGATCGAAAACATTCAGTACTTC. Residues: CASSLGQIENIQYF.

CDR3 region: CASSQDAAGGAVYEQYF. The CDR3 coding sequence is TGCGCCAGCAGCCAAGACGCAGCCGGGGGGGCCGTATACGAGCAGTACTTC. V is TRBV4-1 and J is TRBJ2-7, with TRBD2 matching over 8 bases. The V and J ends lost 0 bases and 4 bases, in that order; junction bases with no gene match: 11. Germline-derived CDR1 and CDR2 are MGHRA and YSYEKL. There are 17 residues in the CDR3.

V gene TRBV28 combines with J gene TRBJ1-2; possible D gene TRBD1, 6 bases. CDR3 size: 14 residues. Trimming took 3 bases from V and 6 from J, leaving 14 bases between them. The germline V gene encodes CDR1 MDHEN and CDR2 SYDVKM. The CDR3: CASSLATGYNGYTF. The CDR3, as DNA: TGTGCCAGCAGTTTGGCTACAGGGTACAATGGCTACACCTTC.

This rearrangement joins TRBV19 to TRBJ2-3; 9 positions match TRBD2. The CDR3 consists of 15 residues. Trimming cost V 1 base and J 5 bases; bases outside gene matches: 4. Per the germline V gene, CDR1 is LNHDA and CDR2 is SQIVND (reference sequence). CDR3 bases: TGTGCCAGTAGTATAGGTAGCGGGGGTATAGATACGCAGTATTTT. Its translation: CASSIGSGGIDTQYF.

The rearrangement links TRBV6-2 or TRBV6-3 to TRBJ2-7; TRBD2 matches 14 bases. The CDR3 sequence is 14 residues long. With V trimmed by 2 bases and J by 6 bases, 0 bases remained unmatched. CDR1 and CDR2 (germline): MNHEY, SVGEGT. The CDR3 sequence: CASSYGLAGGEQYF. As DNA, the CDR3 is TGTGCCAGCAGTTACGGACTAGCGGGGGGCGAGCAGTACTTC.